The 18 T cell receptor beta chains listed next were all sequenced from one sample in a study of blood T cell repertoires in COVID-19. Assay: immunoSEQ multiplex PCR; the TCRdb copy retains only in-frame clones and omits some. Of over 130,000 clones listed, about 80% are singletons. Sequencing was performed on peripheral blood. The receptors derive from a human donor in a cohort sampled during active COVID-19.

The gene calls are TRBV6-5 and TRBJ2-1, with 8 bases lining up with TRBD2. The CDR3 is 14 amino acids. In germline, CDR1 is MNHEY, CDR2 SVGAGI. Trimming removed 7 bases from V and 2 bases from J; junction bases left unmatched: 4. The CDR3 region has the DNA TGTGCCAGCAATCGGGGGGGGACCTACAATGAGCAGTTCTTC. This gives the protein CASNRGGTYNEQFF.

CDR3 sequence reads: CASCNREKLYEQYF. DNA for the CDR3: TGTGCCAGCTGTAACCGGGAAAAACTGTACGAGCAGTACTTC. The J gene is TRBJ2-7, the V gene TRBV6-5; a weak D match, TRBD2 (5 bases). CDR1 is MNHEY and CDR2 is SVGAGI in the germline V gene. The CDR3 has 14 amino acids. Deletions cut 8 bases from V and 4 bases from J, with 18 bases between.

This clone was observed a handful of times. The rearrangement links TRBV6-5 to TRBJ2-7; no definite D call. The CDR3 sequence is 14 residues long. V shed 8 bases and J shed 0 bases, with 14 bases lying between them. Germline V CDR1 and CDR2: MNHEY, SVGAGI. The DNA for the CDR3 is TGTGCCAGCCTGATGGGCGTCCACTCCTACGAGCAGTACTTC. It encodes CASLMGVHSYEQYF.

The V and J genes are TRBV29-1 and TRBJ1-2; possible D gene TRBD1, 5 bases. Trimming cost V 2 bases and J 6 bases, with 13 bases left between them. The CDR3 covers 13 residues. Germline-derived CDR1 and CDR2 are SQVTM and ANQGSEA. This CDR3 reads CSVESGRGNGYTF. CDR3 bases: TGCAGCGTTGAATCCGGACGGGGGAATGGCTACACCTTC.

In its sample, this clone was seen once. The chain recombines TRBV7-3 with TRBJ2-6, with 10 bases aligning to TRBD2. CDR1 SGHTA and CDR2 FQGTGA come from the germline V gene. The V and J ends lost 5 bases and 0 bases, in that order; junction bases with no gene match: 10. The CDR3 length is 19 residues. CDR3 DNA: TGTGCCAGCAGCCGCACGGCTAGCGGGGGACACTCTGGGGCCAACGTCCTGACTTTC. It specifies CASSRTASGGHSGANVLTF.

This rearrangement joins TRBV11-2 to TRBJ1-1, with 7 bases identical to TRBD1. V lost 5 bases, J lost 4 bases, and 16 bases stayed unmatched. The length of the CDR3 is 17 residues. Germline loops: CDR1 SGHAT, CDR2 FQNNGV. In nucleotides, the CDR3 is TGTGCCAGCAGCCGAACTGGGGCGGCCCAGGGGGGCACTGAAGCTTTCTTT. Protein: CASSRTGAAQGGTEAFF.

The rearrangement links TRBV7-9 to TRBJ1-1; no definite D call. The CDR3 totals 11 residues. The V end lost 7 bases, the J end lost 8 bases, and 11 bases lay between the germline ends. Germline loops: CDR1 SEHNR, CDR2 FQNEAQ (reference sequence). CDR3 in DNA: TGTGCCAGCACCATTACGGGGGAAGCTTTCTTT. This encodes CASTITGEAFF.

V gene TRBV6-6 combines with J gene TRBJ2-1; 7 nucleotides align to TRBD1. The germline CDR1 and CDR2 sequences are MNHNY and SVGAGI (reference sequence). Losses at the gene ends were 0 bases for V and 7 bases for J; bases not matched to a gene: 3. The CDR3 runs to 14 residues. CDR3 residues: CASSYSGQNNEQFF. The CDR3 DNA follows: TGTGCCAGCAGTTACTCGGGACAGAATAATGAGCAGTTCTTC.

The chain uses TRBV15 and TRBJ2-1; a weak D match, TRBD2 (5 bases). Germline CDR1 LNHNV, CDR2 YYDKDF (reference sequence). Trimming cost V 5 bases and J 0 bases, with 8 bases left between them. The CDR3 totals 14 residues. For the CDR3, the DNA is TGTGCCACCAGCCTGGGGAGCTCCTACAATGAGCAGTTCTTC. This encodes CATSLGSSYNEQFF.

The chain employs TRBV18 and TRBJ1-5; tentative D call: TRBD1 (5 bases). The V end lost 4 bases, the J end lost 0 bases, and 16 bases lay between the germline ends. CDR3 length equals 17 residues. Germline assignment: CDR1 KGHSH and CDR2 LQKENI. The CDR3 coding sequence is TGTGCCAGCTCACAAACCGGAGGGGACTATAGCAATCAGCCCCAGCATTTT. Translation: CASSQTGGDYSNQPQHF.

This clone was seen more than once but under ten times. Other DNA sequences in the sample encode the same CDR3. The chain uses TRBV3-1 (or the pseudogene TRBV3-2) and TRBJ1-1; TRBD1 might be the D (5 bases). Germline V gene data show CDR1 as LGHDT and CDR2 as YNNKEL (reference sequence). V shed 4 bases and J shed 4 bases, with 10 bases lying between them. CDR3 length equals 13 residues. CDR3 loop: CASSPSGRTEAFF. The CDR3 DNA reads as TGTGCCAGCAGCCCTTCAGGGCGCACTGAAGCTTTCTTT.

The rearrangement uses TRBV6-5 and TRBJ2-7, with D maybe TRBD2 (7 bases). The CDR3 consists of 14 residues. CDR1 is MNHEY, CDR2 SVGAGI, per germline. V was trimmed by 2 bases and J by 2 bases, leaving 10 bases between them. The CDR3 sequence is CASSYGGGPYEQYF. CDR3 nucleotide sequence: TGTGCCAGCAGTTACGGGGGGGGGCCCTACGAGCAGTACTTC.

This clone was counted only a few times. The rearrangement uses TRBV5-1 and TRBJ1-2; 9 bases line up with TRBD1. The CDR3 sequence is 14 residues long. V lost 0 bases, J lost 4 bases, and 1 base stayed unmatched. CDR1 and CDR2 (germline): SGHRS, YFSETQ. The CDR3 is CASSLGDRAYGYTF. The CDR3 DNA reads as TGCGCCAGCAGCTTGGGGGACAGGGCCTATGGCTACACCTTC.

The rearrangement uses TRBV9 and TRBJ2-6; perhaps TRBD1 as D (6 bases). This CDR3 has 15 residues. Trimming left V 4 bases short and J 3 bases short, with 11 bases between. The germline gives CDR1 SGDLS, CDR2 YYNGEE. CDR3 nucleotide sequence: TGTGCCAGCAGCTTAACAGGGAGTGGGGCCAACGTCCTGACTTTC. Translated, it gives CASSLTGSGANVLTF. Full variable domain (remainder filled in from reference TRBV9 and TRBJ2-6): DSGVTQTPKHLITATGQRVTLRCSPRSGDLSVYWYQQSLDQGLQFLIQYYNGEERAKGNILERFSAQQFPDLHSELNLSSLELGDSALYFCASSLTGSGANVLTFGAGSRLTVL.

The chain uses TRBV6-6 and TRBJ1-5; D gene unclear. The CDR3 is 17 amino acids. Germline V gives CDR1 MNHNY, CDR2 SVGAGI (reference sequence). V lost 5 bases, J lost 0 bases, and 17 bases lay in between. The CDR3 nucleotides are TGTGCCAGCAGTCCGTGGACGGACTTATATAGCAATCAGCCCCAGCATTTT. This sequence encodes CASSPWTDLYSNQPQHF.

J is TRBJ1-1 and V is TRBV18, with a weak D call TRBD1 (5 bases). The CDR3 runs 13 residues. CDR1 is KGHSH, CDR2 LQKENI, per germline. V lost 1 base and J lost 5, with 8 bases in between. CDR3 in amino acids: CASSPRQGTEAFF. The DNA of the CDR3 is TGTGCCAGCTCACCACGTCAGGGAACTGAAGCTTTCTTT.

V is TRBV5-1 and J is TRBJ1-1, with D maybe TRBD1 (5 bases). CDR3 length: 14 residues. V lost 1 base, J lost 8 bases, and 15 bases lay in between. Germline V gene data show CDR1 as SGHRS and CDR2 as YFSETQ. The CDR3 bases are TGCGCCAGCAGCTTGAGAAGGGGTGCTCTCGAAGCTTTCTTT. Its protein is CASSLRRGALEAFF.

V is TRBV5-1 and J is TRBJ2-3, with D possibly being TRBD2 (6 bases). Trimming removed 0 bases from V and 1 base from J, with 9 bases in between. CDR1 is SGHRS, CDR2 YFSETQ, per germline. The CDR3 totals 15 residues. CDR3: CASSLVPGGTDTQYF. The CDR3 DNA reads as TGCGCCAGCAGCTTGGTTCCGGGGGGCACAGATACGCAGTATTTT.